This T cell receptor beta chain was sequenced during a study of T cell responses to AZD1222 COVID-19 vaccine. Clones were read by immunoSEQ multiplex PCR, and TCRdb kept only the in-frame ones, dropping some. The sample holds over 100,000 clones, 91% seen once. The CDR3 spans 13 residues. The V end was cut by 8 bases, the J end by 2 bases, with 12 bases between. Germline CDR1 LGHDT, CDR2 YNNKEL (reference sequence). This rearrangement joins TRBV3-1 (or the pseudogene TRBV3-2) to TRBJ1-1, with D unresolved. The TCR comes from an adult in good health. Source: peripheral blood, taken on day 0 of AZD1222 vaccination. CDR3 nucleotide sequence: TGTGCCAGCCGAGGGTCCGGAAACACTGAAGCTTTCTTT. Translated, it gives CASRGSGNTEAFF.